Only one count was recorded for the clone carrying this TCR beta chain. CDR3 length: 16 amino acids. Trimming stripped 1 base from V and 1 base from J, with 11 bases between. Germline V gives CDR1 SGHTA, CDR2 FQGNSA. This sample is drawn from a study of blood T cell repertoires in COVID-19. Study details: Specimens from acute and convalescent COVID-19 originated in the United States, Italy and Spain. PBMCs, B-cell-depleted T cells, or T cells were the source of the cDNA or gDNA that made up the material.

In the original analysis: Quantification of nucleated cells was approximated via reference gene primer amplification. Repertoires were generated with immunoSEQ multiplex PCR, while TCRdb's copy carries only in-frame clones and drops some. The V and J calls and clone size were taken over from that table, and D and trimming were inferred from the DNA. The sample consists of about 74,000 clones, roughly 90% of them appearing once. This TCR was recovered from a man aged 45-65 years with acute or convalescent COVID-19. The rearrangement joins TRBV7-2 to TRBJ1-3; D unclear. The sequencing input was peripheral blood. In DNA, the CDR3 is TGTGCCAGCAGCTTAGACCCCGGAGGATCTGGAAACACCATATATTTT. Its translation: CASSLDPGGSGNTIYF.